The 22 T cell receptor beta chains given below trace back to one sample, sequenced in a study of T cells in localized non-small cell lung cancer. Sequencing was performed with immunoSEQ multiplex PCR; in TCRdb, only in-frame clones are kept and a portion is missing. The top ten clones hold 3.5% of a sample with about 40,000 clones, around 86% of them seen once. The sample here was peripheral blood, taken before any cancer treatment. These receptors originate from a man aged 18 to 49 with stage I lung adenocarcinoma.

This clone has a single count. The gene calls are TRBV7-2 and TRBJ1-2; 8 nucleotides align to TRBD1. The CDR3 has 15 amino acids. The germline V gene encodes CDR1 SGHTA and CDR2 FQGNSA. Trimming took 6 bases from V and 4 from J; bases not matched to a gene: 10. The CDR3 DNA follows: TGTGCCAGCAGTTCGACAGGGGAAATCATCTATGGCTACACCTTC. It yields the protein CASSSTGEIIYGYTF.

This rearrangement joins TRBV19 to TRBJ1-1, with unresolved D. Germline loops: CDR1 LNHDA, CDR2 SQIVND (reference sequence). The V gene lost 5 bases and the J gene lost 3 bases, with 4 bases spanning the gap. The CDR3 covers 11 residues. The CDR3 loop reads CASSYHTEAFF. The CDR3 nucleotides read TGTGCCAGTAGTTATCACACTGAAGCTTTCTTT.

The V call is TRBV10-3, the J call TRBJ2-2; TRBD1 matches at 8 bases. This CDR3 region has 14 residues. Germline loops: CDR1 ENHRY, CDR2 SYGVKD. Trimming took 7 bases from V and 6 from J; bases not matched to a gene: 7. The CDR3 is CAITPTGGPGELFF. CDR3 nucleotide sequence: TGTGCCATCACCCCCACAGGGGGGCCCGGGGAGCTGTTTTTT.

The chain links TRBV7-8 to TRBJ2-1; the match to TRBD2 covers 8 bases. The CDR3 extends over 16 amino acids. The V segment lost 4 bases and the J segment 3 bases; nucleotides outside the gene matches: 8. Looked up from germline, CDR1 is SGHVS and CDR2 is FQNEAQ. The CDR3 is CASSSTGTRIYNEQFF. For the CDR3, the DNA is TGTGCCAGCAGCTCCACCGGGACTAGGATCTACAATGAGCAGTTCTTC.

The V gene is TRBV6-1, the J gene TRBJ1-1; the D gene is possibly TRBD1 (6 bases). Germline V gives CDR1 MNHNS, CDR2 SASEGT. This CDR3 region has 14 residues. Trimming removed 4 bases from V and 4 bases from J, with 13 bases in between. The CDR3 sequence is CASSAVRGGTEAFF. In nucleotides, the CDR3 is TGTGCCAGCAGTGCCGTCAGGGGCGGCACTGAAGCTTTCTTT.

This clone was recorded a few times. The chain carries TRBV14 and TRBJ1-2, with D possibly matching TRBD1 (5 bases). The CDR3 spans 14 residues. Germline V gene sequence: CDR1 SGHDN, CDR2 FVKESK. V was pared by 4 bases and J by 8 bases, with 17 bases between. The CDR3 DNA follows: TGTGCCAGCAGCCCAGGACGACAGTGGGGGGGCTACACCTTC. Its protein is CASSPGRQWGGYTF.

This clone was seen a single time. V usage is TRBV9 and J usage is TRBJ1-4; tentatively, D is TRBD1 (5 bases). Germline lookup yields CDR1 SGDLS and CDR2 YYNGEE. Trimming left V 7 bases short and J 4 bases short, with 17 bases between. The CDR3 has 15 amino acids. CDR3 DNA: TGTGCCAGCGGAAAAGGGGCCGCGGTTAATGAAAAACTGTTTTTT. This encodes CASGKGAAVNEKLFF.

J is TRBJ2-3 and V is TRBV27, with unresolved D. V lost 10 bases, J lost 0 bases, and 17 bases lay in between. The CDR3 length is 15 residues. Germline CDR1 and CDR2: MNHEY and SMNVEV (reference sequence). The CDR3 is CATSSRLVSTDTQYF. The CDR3 bases are TGTGCCACCTCCTCTAGGTTAGTCAGCACAGATACGCAGTATTTT.

This chain connects TRBV19 to TRBJ1-1; no clear D. V lost 11 bases and J 0 bases, leaving 16 bases between the germline ends. This CDR3 region has 14 residues. Germline V CDR1 and CDR2: LNHDA, SQIVND (reference sequence). In DNA form, the CDR3 reads TGTGCCGTCTCCGCCCCCGCGATGAACACTGAAGCTTTCTTT. It specifies CAVSAPAMNTEAFF.

V is TRBV5-1 and J is TRBJ1-1; no firm D call. This CDR3 has 13 amino acids. The germline CDR1 and CDR2 sequences are SGHRS and YFSETQ. Trimming shortened V by 1 base and J by 3 bases, and 7 bases separated the two germline ends. In nucleotides, the CDR3 is TGCGCCAGCAGCTTGTCGGGGTACACTGAAGCTTTCTTT. This sequence encodes CASSLSGYTEAFF. Complete variable domain (other parts from reference TRBV5-1 and TRBJ1-1): KAGVTQTPRYLIKTRGQQVTLSCSPISGHRSVSWYQQTPGQGLQFLFEYFSETQRNKGNFPGRFSGRQFSNSRSEMNVSTLELGDSALYLCASSLSGYTEAFFGQGTRLTVV.

The rearrangement joins TRBV16 to TRBJ1-1, with no clear D. The V gene lost 0 bases and the J gene lost 7 bases, with 15 bases spanning the gap. The germline V gene has CDR1 KGHSY and CDR2 FQNENV. The CDR3 is made up of 15 amino acids. The CDR3 here is CASSQSNIGGGEAFF. CDR3 nucleotide sequence: TGTGCCAGCAGCCAATCAAATATAGGTGGCGGTGAAGCTTTCTTT. The full variable domain, completed using reference TRBV16 and TRBJ1-1, is GEEVAQTPKHLVRGEGQKAKLYCAPIKGHSYVFWYQQVLKNEFKFLISFQNENVFDETGMPKERFSAKCLPNSPCSLEIQATKLEDSAVYFCASSQSNIGGGEAFFGQGTRLTVV.

Only one count was recorded for this clone. This chain links TRBV5-6 with TRBJ2-1; TRBD1 matches 7 bases. The junction had 15 bases not matched to a gene; V was cut back by 4 bases and J by 5 bases. This CDR3 is 17 amino acids long. CDR1 is SGHDT, CDR2 YYEEEE, per germline. The CDR3 sequence: CASSLTGSPVRDNEQFF. CDR3 nucleotides: TGTGCCAGCAGCCTGACAGGGAGCCCCGTCAGGGACAATGAGCAGTTCTTC.

The chain has TRBV2 and TRBJ2-5, with 7 positions matching TRBD1. Germline trimming cut 3 bases from V and 3 bases from J; bases unmatched to any gene: 4. The germline gives CDR1 SNHLY, CDR2 FYNNEI. This CDR3 region has 14 residues. This CDR3 reads CASSEDRLEETQYF. The CDR3 DNA is TGTGCCAGCAGTGAGGACAGGCTAGAAGAGACCCAGTACTTC.

This clone is medium-sized. The CDR3 bases are TGTGCCAGCAGCTTAGAAAAAGGAGGGGCCTACGAGCAGTACTTC. Translated: CASSLEKGGAYEQYF. This chain links TRBV7-8 with TRBJ2-7; D is perhaps TRBD2 (6 bases). V lost 1 base and J 2 bases, leaving 12 bases between the germline ends. The CDR3 spans 15 residues. Per the germline V gene, CDR1 is SGHVS and CDR2 is FQNEAQ.

Remarks on this clone: This same CDR3 is encoded by further DNA sequences in the sample. The rearrangement uses TRBV27 and TRBJ1-6; TRBD1 agrees at 7 bases. The CDR3 has 16 residues. Germline V gene lookup returns CDR1 MNHEY and CDR2 SMNVEV (reference sequence). V lost 6 bases to trimming and J lost 4 bases; unmatched junction nucleotides: 9. CDR3 loop: CASSFSGRGYNSPLHF. CDR3 coding DNA: TGTGCCAGCAGCTTTTCGGGCAGGGGGTATAATTCACCCCTCCACTTT.

V gene TRBV7-9 combines with J gene TRBJ2-2; D is unresolved. V was clipped by 3 bases and J by 0 bases, with 5 bases between them. The CDR3 consists of 14 residues. The germline V gene has CDR1 SEHNR and CDR2 FQNEAQ (reference sequence). As DNA, the CDR3 is TGTGCCAGCAGCTTCCGGACGAACACCGGGGAGCTGTTTTTT. This sequence encodes CASSFRTNTGELFF.

This clone was seen only a few times. The J gene is TRBJ2-7, the V gene TRBV5-6; 8 nucleotides align to TRBD1. The V gene's germline CDR1 is SGHDT and CDR2 YYEEEE. Losses at the gene ends were 3 bases for V and 2 bases for J; bases not matched to a gene: 16. CDR3 length: 18 residues. The CDR3 loop is CASSSLVPDRVRPYEQYF. The DNA for the CDR3 is TGTGCCAGCAGCTCTCTAGTCCCGGACAGGGTCCGACCCTACGAGCAGTACTTC.

This chain uses TRBV7-9 with TRBJ1-2, with 9 bases identical to TRBD1. The junction had 15 bases not matched to a gene; V was cut back by 6 bases and J by 4 bases. The CDR3 runs 17 residues. Germline CDR1 reads SEHNR; CDR2 reads FQNEAQ (reference sequence). DNA for the CDR3: TGTGCCAGCAGTCGACTGGGGGGGACAGGGACCGTCTATGGCTACACCTTC. It codes for CASSRLGGTGTVYGYTF.

The rearrangement joins TRBV6-6 to TRBJ1-6, with D possibly matching TRBD1 (5 bases). The CDR3 runs to 15 residues. The V end lost 2 bases, the J end lost 3 bases, and 8 bases lay between the germline ends. Germline V gene sequence: CDR1 MNHNY, CDR2 SVGAGI (reference sequence). CDR3 bases: TGTGCCAGCAGTTACGAAACAGGCTATAATTCACCCCTCCACTTT. It codes for CASSYETGYNSPLHF.

V gene TRBV7-8 combines with J gene TRBJ1-5; 9 bases map to TRBD1. There are 16 residues in the CDR3. Germline assignment: CDR1 SGHVS and CDR2 FQNEAQ. J lost 3 bases, V lost 5 bases, and 8 bases had no gene match. The CDR3 reads CASSLGRQGDNQPQHF. The CDR3 region has the DNA TGTGCCAGCAGCCTAGGGAGACAGGGGGACAATCAGCCCCAGCATTTT.

The chain joins TRBV6-6 to TRBJ1-2, with D unclear. Germline CDR1 and CDR2: MNHNY and SVGAGI (reference sequence). Trimming cost V 6 bases and J 4 bases, with 18 bases left between them. This CDR3 spans 15 amino acids. CDR3 in amino acids: CASSRALGPSYGYTF. The CDR3 DNA reads TGTGCCAGCAGCCGGGCCCTCGGTCCTAGCTATGGCTACACCTTC.

This chain's CDR3 is CASSLEGVPYEQYF. In nucleotides, the CDR3 is TGTGCCAGCAGCTTGGAGGGGGTACCCTACGAGCAGTACTTC. The chain carries TRBV5-4 and TRBJ2-7; possibly TRBD1 for D (6 bases). The CDR3 runs to 14 residues. Germline CDR1 is SGHNT and CDR2 is YYREEE (reference sequence). Trimming stripped 0 bases from V and 2 bases from J, with 9 bases between.